What follows are 9 T cell receptor beta chains derived from one specimen sequenced in a study of blood T cells in healthy people across ages. Alongside a J-beta primer mix, a sample-barcoded 5' primer served in a second PCR lasting about 7 to 12 cycles. MiXCR, applied by TCRdb to the 5' RACE reads, yields one record per CDR3 protein. The sample gives roughly 1.5 million distinct CDR3 sequences, 35% to 45% of which show up once; about 4.1% is in the top ten. The material sequenced was blood. Receptors were obtained from a woman younger than 30 in good health.

The chain joins TRBV11-2 to TRBJ2-1, with 7 bases matching TRBD1. This CDR3 has 14 residues. V trimming: 5 bases; J trimming: 6 bases; junction bases outside the gene matches: 7. CDR1 and CDR2 from the germline V gene are SGHAT and FQNNGV. The CDR3 protein is CASSRQGYSNEQFF. The CDR3 nucleotides read TGTGCCAGCAGCCGACAGGGCTACTCCAATGAGCAGTTCTTC.

The CDR3 loop reads CASSPTWEGSEAFF. The CDR3 bases are TGTGCCAGCAGCCCGACCTGGGAGGGATCTGAAGCTTTCTTT. This chain uses TRBV9 with TRBJ1-1; unclear D gene. This CDR3 has 14 residues. Trimming took off 4 bases at V and 6 bases at J, with 16 bases between the two ends. The V gene's germline CDR1 is SGDLS and CDR2 YYNGEE.

The rearrangement links TRBV7-2 to TRBJ2-5; D might be TRBD1 (5 bases). The CDR3 covers 14 residues. Per the germline V gene, CDR1 is SGHTA and CDR2 is FQGNSA. Trimming stripped 3 bases from V and 4 bases from J, with 12 bases between. CDR3 nucleotides: TGTGCCAGCAGCTTCATACAGGCGGTAGAGACCCAGTACTTC. It yields the protein CASSFIQAVETQYF.

The chain combines TRBV12-3 or TRBV12-4 with TRBJ2-1, with 8 positions matching TRBD1. The CDR3 spans 15 residues. J was trimmed by 6 bases and V by 4 bases; bases with no gene match: 8. CDR3 DNA sequence: TGTGCCAGCAGTTCTGGCAGGGGGCGCGGCAATGAGCAGTTCTTC. Protein: CASSSGRGRGNEQFF.

In this sample, this clonotype turned up a few times. The CDR3 DNA reads TGTGCCAGCAGTTCCTCCGGGGAGGAGCAGTTCTTC. Its translation is CASSSSGEEQFF. This chain links TRBV6-2 or TRBV6-3 with TRBJ2-1, with a tentative D call TRBD2 (5 bases). V lost 4 bases and J lost 10, with 11 bases in between. This CDR3 comprises 12 residues. Germline V gene lookup returns CDR1 MNHEY and CDR2 SVGEGT.

This clonotype was recorded a few times. J is TRBJ2-1 and V is TRBV14; 9 positions match TRBD2. CDR3 length: 15 amino acids. Per germline, CDR1 SGHDN and CDR2 FVKESK. J was trimmed by 7 bases and V by 3 bases; bases with no gene match: 7. The CDR3 sequence: CASSQELAGVNEQFF. DNA of the CDR3: TGTGCCAGCAGCCAGGAATTAGCGGGAGTGAATGAGCAGTTCTTC.

The V and J genes are TRBV5-6 and TRBJ2-1; a possible D gene is TRBD2 (6 bases). Trimming shortened V by 4 bases and J by 9 bases, and 14 bases separated the two germline ends. Germline CDR1 is SGHDT and CDR2 is YYEEEE. CDR3 size: 13 residues. DNA for the CDR3: TGTGCCAGCAGCGCGGGACCCGGAGGTGAGCAGTTCTTC. Translating gives CASSAGPGGEQFF.

The CDR3 region has the DNA TGCAGTGCTACCGGGGGGCTACCCTATAATTCACCCCTCCACTTT. Translated, it gives CSATGGLPYNSPLHF. This chain uses TRBV20-1 with TRBJ1-6, with a tentative D call TRBD1 (6 bases). The V gene lost 4 bases and the J gene lost 2 bases, with 12 bases spanning the gap. Germline CDR1 is DFQATT and CDR2 is SNEGSKA (reference sequence). This CDR3 is 15 amino acids long.

This chain joins TRBV4-2 and TRBJ2-1; D unresolved. Germline CDR1 reads LGHNA; CDR2 reads YNFKEQ. The CDR3 is 15 amino acids. Trimming took 0 bases from V and 9 from J, leaving 15 bases between them. The CDR3 DNA follows: TGTGCCAGCAGCCAAGAATGGGTCAGACCAAGTGAGCAGTTCTTC. Its translation: CASSQEWVRPSEQFF.